The entry below describes one T cell receptor (beta chain). Its antigen is unidentified. This entry comes from a study of T cell responses to AZD1222 COVID-19 vaccine. General study results and limits: CD4 TCRs linked to vaccination spanned spike, dominating at 160-218 and 743-854.

Sequenced by immunoSEQ multiplex PCR; TCRdb stores in-frame clones only, minus some. The sample has approximately 120,000 clones, more than 70% seen once. This receptor was identified in an adult who received the AZD1222 COVID-19 vaccine. The sample consisted of peripheral blood, taken 28 days after the second AZD1222 dose.

The CDR3 reads CASSLAGGPADTQYF. The DNA of the CDR3 is TGCGCCAGCAGTCTAGCGGGAGGGCCGGCAGATACGCAGTATTTT. The chain has TRBV10-2 and TRBJ2-3; TRBD2 matches 12 bases. Germline values: CDR1 WSHSY, CDR2 SAAADI. The CDR3 spans 15 residues. J lost 4 bases, V lost 5 bases, and 4 bases had no gene match.